These 22 T cell receptor beta chains were all obtained from the same sample, sequenced in a study of shared T cell receptors in the human thymus. The repertoire was sequenced with immunoSEQ multiplex PCR; TCRdb's copy has only in-frame clones and lacks some. The repertoire includes 650,000 to 950,000 clones, around 85% of them detected once, and approximately 0.01% sits in the top ten. The same data also contributed to another study, on human thymus T cells.

Input material: thymocytes. The receptors come from a girl less than two years old with a congenital heart defect.

The J gene is TRBJ1-1, the V gene TRBV7-9, with TRBD1 as a possible D gene (5 bases). The CDR3 contains 16 residues. The V gene's germline CDR1 is SEHNR and CDR2 FQNEAQ (reference sequence). With 2 bases removed from V and 1 base from J, the gap between germline ends came to 14 bases. The CDR3, as DNA: TGTGCCAGCAGCTTAAGGATGGGGGACTCGAACACTGAAGCTTTCTTT. As protein: CASSLRMGDSNTEAFF.

This clone was recorded once. V gene TRBV15 combines with J gene TRBJ1-6, with no clear D. The germline V and J ends were trimmed by 3 bases and 8 bases, with 11 bases remaining between them. The V gene's germline CDR1 is LNHNV and CDR2 YYDKDF (reference sequence). The CDR3 loop spans 14 amino acids. In DNA, the CDR3 is TGTGCCACCAGCAGGAATAGGGAGGATTCACCCCTCCACTTT. Translated, it gives CATSRNREDSPLHF.

J is TRBJ1-5 and V is TRBV28; the match to TRBD1 covers 8 bases. Trimming cost V 3 bases and J 0 bases; bases outside gene matches: 7. This CDR3 comprises 17 residues. Germline V gene sequence: CDR1 MDHEN, CDR2 SYDVKM. CDR3 DNA sequence: TGTGCCAGCAGTTTTTGGGGACAGGTTCATAGCAATCAGCCCCAGCATTTT. This translates into CASSFWGQVHSNQPQHF.

This clone was observed a single time. The genes are TRBV5-1 and TRBJ1-1, with D uncertain. The V and J ends lost 5 bases and 5 bases respectively, with 13 bases between them. The germline gives CDR1 SGHRS, CDR2 YFSETQ. The CDR3 runs 13 residues. The CDR3 sequence is CASSTHSGTEAFF. The CDR3 nucleotides are TGCGCCAGCAGTACCCACTCGGGTACTGAAGCTTTCTTT.

The chain combines TRBV6-1 with TRBJ2-7, with D perhaps TRBD2 (5 bases). The CDR3 spans 11 residues. Trimming shortened V by 7 bases and J by 7 bases, and 11 bases separated the two germline ends. From germline, CDR1 is MNHNS and CDR2 SASEGT. CDR3 amino acids: CASKDEREQYF. CDR3 in DNA: TGTGCCAGCAAGGACGAGCGGGAGCAGTACTTC.

The V and J genes are TRBV11-2 and TRBJ2-4; 11 bases align to TRBD1. The CDR3 is 17 amino acids. With 5 bases clipped from V and 7 bases from J, the junction kept 13 bases outside the gene matches. Germline CDR1 SGHAT, CDR2 FQNNGV. The CDR3 DNA is TGTGCCAGCAGCCCGCAATCCGGACAGGGGGCAACGAACATTCAGTACTTC. Its translation is CASSPQSGQGATNIQYF.

J is TRBJ1-2 and V is TRBV2, with a tentative D call TRBD1 (5 bases). The germline V gene encodes CDR1 SNHLY and CDR2 FYNNEI. Trimming shortened V by 4 bases and J by 0 bases, and 12 bases separated the two germline ends. The CDR3 has 15 amino acids. The CDR3 reads CASSAQGWANYGYTF. The CDR3 DNA reads TGTGCCAGCAGTGCTCAGGGCTGGGCTAACTATGGCTACACCTTC.

The chain has TRBV28 and TRBJ2-3, with D possibly matching TRBD2 (6 bases). Germline V CDR1 and CDR2: MDHEN, SYDVKM. The CDR3 loop spans 22 amino acids. Trimming removed 6 bases at V and 0 bases at J, with 34 bases between. Here the CDR3 DNA reads TGTGCCAGCAGCTCGGTCTCCGGGCCGGGGCAGGCGGAGGGTGACAGCACAGATACGCAGTATTTT. Its translation is CASSSVSGPGQAEGDSTDTQYF.

The CDR3: CASSHKTGQRPRSYNEQFF. For the CDR3, the DNA is TGTGCCAGTAGCCACAAAACGGGACAGCGACCGCGCTCCTACAATGAGCAGTTCTTC. The chain has TRBV19 and TRBJ2-1; 7 bases agree with TRBD1. CDR3 size: 19 residues. The V and J ends lost 6 bases and 0 bases, in that order; junction bases with no gene match: 17. Germline lookup yields CDR1 LNHDA and CDR2 SQIVND (reference sequence).

The chain is built from TRBV4-1 and TRBJ1-3; 7 nucleotides align to TRBD1. The J segment lost 0 bases and the V segment lost 1 base, leaving 6 bases of the junction unmatched. From germline, CDR1 is MGHRA and CDR2 YSYEKL. The CDR3 has 17 amino acids. The CDR3 bases are TGCGCCAGCAGCCAAGTGGGACAGAGAGACTCTGGAAACACCATATATTTT. Translating it yields CASSQVGQRDSGNTIYF.

This clone has only a few counts. This chain uses TRBV6-5 with TRBJ1-1, with D perhaps TRBD1 (5 bases). Germline lookup yields CDR1 MNHEY and CDR2 SVGAGI. The CDR3 covers 12 residues. Deletions cut 6 bases from V and 12 bases from J, with 17 bases between. CDR3 region: CASSRPPRATFF. DNA of the CDR3: TGTGCCAGCAGCCGCCCCCCCAGGGCAACTTTCTTT.

This clone was observed a single time. The chain uses TRBV5-4 and TRBJ1-1; 8 positions match TRBD1. V was pared by 4 bases and J by 0 bases, with 11 bases of the junction left unmatched. The CDR3 totals 17 residues. Per the germline V gene, CDR1 is SGHNT and CDR2 is YYREEE (reference sequence). As DNA, the CDR3 is TGTGCCAGCAGCCGGTTTGACAGGGGAGGCATGAACACTGAAGCTTTCTTT. Translation gives CASSRFDRGGMNTEAFF.

The chain couples TRBV6-5 to TRBJ1-1; D unresolved. The CDR3 spans 16 residues. Per the germline V gene, CDR1 is MNHEY and CDR2 is SVGAGI. V dropped 0 bases and J dropped 0 bases, with 11 bases sitting between them. The CDR3, as DNA: TGTGCCAGCAGTTACTCCGCCAATCACATGAACACTGAAGCTTTCTTT. It encodes CASSYSANHMNTEAFF.

The V gene is TRBV2, the J gene TRBJ1-6, with D possibly TRBD1 on 5 matching bases. Germline-derived CDR1 and CDR2 are SNHLY and FYNNEI. V was trimmed by 4 bases and J by 1 base, leaving 14 bases between them. The CDR3 extends over 17 amino acids. The CDR3 bases are TGTGCCAGCAGTGGGCCCCCGGGGGGGTCCTATAATTCACCCCTCCACTTT. It is translated as CASSGPPGGSYNSPLHF.

This chain links TRBV13 with TRBJ1-2; D not certain. This CDR3 has 16 residues. CDR1 and CDR2 (germline): PRHDT, FYEKMQ (reference sequence). Trimming shortened V by 3 bases and J by 4 bases, and 18 bases separated the two germline ends. The CDR3 coding sequence is TGTGCCAGCAGCTTCGTTCAGGTGCTTGACGTCTATGGCTACACCTTC. Protein product: CASSFVQVLDVYGYTF.

The V gene is TRBV14, the J gene TRBJ1-1; D is ambiguous. CDR3 length: 13 residues. Looked up from germline, CDR1 is SGHDN and CDR2 is FVKESK. V shed 4 bases and J shed 0 bases, with 6 bases lying between them. The DNA for the CDR3 is TGTGCCAGCAGCCCCGGTTTGAACACTGAAGCTTTCTTT. This translates into CASSPGLNTEAFF.

This chain connects TRBV6-6 to TRBJ1-1; no definite D call. The V gene lost 8 bases and the J gene lost 4 bases, with 8 bases spanning the gap. CDR3 length: 11 residues. The germline V gene encodes CDR1 MNHNY and CDR2 SVGAGI (reference sequence). CDR3 in DNA: TGTGCCAGCGTGCGGGGCACTGAAGCTTTCTTT. Protein product: CASVRGTEAFF.

This clone was detected only once. The chain couples TRBV5-4 to TRBJ2-1; 9 nucleotides align to TRBD1. The CDR3 is made up of 17 amino acids. The trim removed 4 bases at V and 2 bases at J, leaving 10 bases unmatched. CDR1 SGHNT and CDR2 YYREEE come from the germline V gene (reference sequence). CDR3 nucleotides: TGTGCCAGCAGCCCTACCCCCCGACAGGGGGCCTACAATGAGCAGTTCTTC. Its translation is CASSPTPRQGAYNEQFF.

This clone was seen once. The junction departs from germline at one end; a sequencing error may be responsible. The chain joins TRBV5-4 to TRBJ2-7; a weak D match, TRBD2 (6 bases). CDR1 and CDR2 (germline): SGHNT, YYREEE (reference sequence). There are 11 residues in the CDR3. The CDR3 DNA reads as TGTGCCAGCAGCTGCCGGAACAAGCGGGCTTTC. Its protein product is CASSCRNKRAF.

The rearrangement joins TRBV5-1 to TRBJ1-5, with 7 bases identical to TRBD1. Germline assignment: CDR1 SGHRS and CDR2 YFSETQ. V lost 4 bases, J lost 2 bases, and 6 bases stayed unmatched. CDR3 length: 15 residues. The CDR3 region has the DNA TGCGCCAGCAGCCAAACCGGGACAGGCAATCAGCCCCAGCATTTT. Translated, it gives CASSQTGTGNQPQHF.

There are a few counts of this clone. This chain uses TRBV5-5 with TRBJ1-1; perhaps TRBD1 as D (5 bases). This CDR3 contains 14 residues. Germline lookup yields CDR1 SGHKS and CDR2 YYEKEE (reference sequence). The V end was cut by 0 bases, the J end by 6 bases, with 12 bases between. The CDR3 nucleotides are TGTGCCAGCAGCTTGGAAAGGGGCGCCCCTGAAGCTTTCTTT. This sequence encodes CASSLERGAPEAFF.

This CDR3 is CASSFPPVRGPKYYNEQFF. In DNA form, the CDR3 reads TGCGCCAGCAGCTTCCCCCCTGTGCGAGGGCCGAAATACTACAATGAGCAGTTCTTC. The V and J genes are TRBV5-1 and TRBJ2-1; D might be TRBD2 (5 bases). This CDR3 contains 19 residues. V was shortened by 2 bases and J by 3 bases, with 24 bases between the two germline ends. Germline V gene lookup returns CDR1 SGHRS and CDR2 YFSETQ.